This T cell receptor beta chain appears in the sequencing data of a study of identical twins. It was template switching that added a universal primer site, and there were unique molecular identifiers on the cDNA. TCRdb redid the calling of the 5' RACE reads with MiXCR, one entry per CDR3 protein. The repertoire holds just under 550,000 distinct CDR3 sequences, with nearly 15% as singletons. General study findings and limits: Cord blood beta clonotypes that were abundant carried fewer insertions, and memory repertoires showed no such trend.

This clonotype was detected a few times. As yet, its antigen is unknown. Trimming removed 2 bases from V and 0 bases from J, with 20 bases in between. The length of the CDR3 is 20 residues. The germline V gene has CDR1 MDHEN and CDR2 SYDVKM. The same data also went into a second study, on yellow fever vaccine responses in identical twins. Per that paper: Twins' vaccine T cell responses reportedly seemed partly convergent and partly personalized.

The chain combines TRBV28 with TRBJ2-6; D may be TRBD2 (5 bases). Source material: CD4+ T cells sorted from blood. The sequence was obtained from a woman aged 18-29 years in good health. The CDR3 DNA follows: TGTGCCAGCAGTTTAGTTCTGGGTAAAAGCGGAGACTCTGGGGCCAACGTCCTGACTTTC. Amino acid sequence: CASSLVLGKSGDSGANVLTF. The full variable domain, with the rest looked up from reference TRBV28 and TRBJ2-6, is DVKVTQSSRYLVKRTGEKVFLECVQDMDHENMFWYRQDPGLGLRLIYFSYDVKMKEKGDIPEGYSVSREKKERFSLILESASTNQTSMYLCASSLVLGKSGDSGANVLTFGAGSRLTVL.